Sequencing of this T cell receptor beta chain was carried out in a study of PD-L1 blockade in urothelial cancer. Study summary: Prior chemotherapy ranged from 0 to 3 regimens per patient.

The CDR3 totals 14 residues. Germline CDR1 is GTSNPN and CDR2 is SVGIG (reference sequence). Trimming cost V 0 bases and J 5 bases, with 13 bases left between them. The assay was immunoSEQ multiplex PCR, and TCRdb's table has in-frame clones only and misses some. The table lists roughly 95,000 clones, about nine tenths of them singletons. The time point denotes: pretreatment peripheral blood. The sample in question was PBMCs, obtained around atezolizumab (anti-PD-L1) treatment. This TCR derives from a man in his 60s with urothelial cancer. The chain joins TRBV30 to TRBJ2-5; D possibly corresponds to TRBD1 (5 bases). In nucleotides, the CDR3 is TGTGCCTGGAGTGTAAACAGGAATGAGGAGACCCAGTACTTC. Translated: CAWSVNRNEETQYF.